The 3 T cell receptor beta chains listed next were all sequenced from one sample in a study of technical replicates of blood from a handful of donors. Repertoires were generated with immunoSEQ multiplex PCR, while TCRdb's copy carries only in-frame clones and drops some. The sample shows 80,000 to 95,000 clones, around 95% of them seen only once. Sequenced input: T cells isolated from PBMCs. The receptors originated from a human donor in good health.

The rearrangement joins TRBV2 to TRBJ2-2; 11 bases align to TRBD1. CDR1 and CDR2 from the germline V gene are SNHLY and FYNNEI. V shed 6 bases and J 7 bases; nucleotides not matched to a gene: 4. The CDR3 is 14 residues long. The CDR3, as DNA: TGTGCCAGCAGGGACAGGGGGCGCGGCGGGGAGCTGTTTTTT. This encodes CASRDRGRGGELFF.

Written as DNA, the CDR3 is TGCGCCAGCAGTGAGATGGGCAGGGGGTCTCGGAATGAGCAGTTCTTC. This translates into CASSEMGRGSRNEQFF. The chain employs TRBV10-1 and TRBJ2-1; 7 positions agree with TRBD1. After removal of 2 bases from V and 7 bases from J, the junction contained 11 bases not matched to a gene. The V gene's germline CDR1 is WNHNN and CDR2 SYGVQD (reference sequence). The CDR3 extends over 16 amino acids.

V is TRBV27 and J is TRBJ2-7; 10 bases align to TRBD2. Germline CDR1 is MNHEY and CDR2 is SMNVEV (reference sequence). This CDR3 region has 14 residues. The ends lost 6 bases at V and 2 bases at J; junction bases unmatched: 4. CDR3 residues: CASRPGLATYEQYF. Here the CDR3 DNA reads TGTGCCAGCAGACCGGGACTAGCGACCTACGAGCAGTACTTC.